Following are 8 T cell receptor beta chains from one sample sequenced in a study of blood T cell repertoires in COVID-19. The method was immunoSEQ multiplex PCR; TCRdb's version includes in-frame clones alone and lacks a portion of them. This table holds approximately 280,000 clones, less than 85% found once. Sequences were obtained from peripheral blood. These receptors all come from a human donor with COVID-19, enrolled during active disease. The donor label of this sample is uncertain.

There are a few counts of this clone. J is TRBJ2-1 and V is TRBV5-1; TRBD2 matches at 12 bases. J was trimmed by 2 bases and V by 4 bases; bases with no gene match: 13. Germline V gives CDR1 SGHRS, CDR2 YFSETQ. This CDR3 is built from 19 residues. The CDR3 DNA sequence: TGCGCCAGCAGCCCGACCGGACTAGCGGGAAGAGGAACCTACAATGAGCAGTTCTTC. This sequence encodes CASSPTGLAGRGTYNEQFF.

This clone was observed once. J is TRBJ1-1 and V is TRBV5-1, with TRBD1 identical over 12 bases. V lost 4 bases, J lost 5 bases, and 6 bases stayed unmatched. This CDR3 spans 15 amino acids. Germline-derived CDR1 and CDR2 are SGHRS and YFSETQ. CDR3: CASSPGTGGTTEAFF. The CDR3 bases are TGCGCCAGCAGCCCGGGGACAGGGGGCACGACTGAAGCTTTCTTT.

This rearrangement joins TRBV3-1 (or the pseudogene TRBV3-2) to TRBJ1-1, with D perhaps matching TRBD1 (6 bases). The CDR3 totals 15 residues. Trimming left V 0 bases short and J 9 bases short, with 17 bases between. Germline values: CDR1 LGHDT, CDR2 YNNKEL (reference sequence). Here the CDR3 DNA reads TGTGCCAGCAGCCAAGAAGGCGTCTTGGACAGAAAAGCTTTCTTT. It encodes CASSQEGVLDRKAFF.

This rearrangement joins TRBV5-1 to TRBJ1-2, with D possibly matching TRBD1 (5 bases). V lost 5 bases and J 0 bases, leaving 11 bases between the germline ends. Germline values: CDR1 SGHRS, CDR2 YFSETQ. The length of the CDR3 is 14 residues. The CDR3 bases are TGCGCCAGCAGTAGAGACAGCGCTAACTATGGCTACACCTTC. Its protein is CASSRDSANYGYTF.

This chain connects TRBV27 to TRBJ1-2, with 7 bases aligning to TRBD1. Germline V gene data show CDR1 as MNHEY and CDR2 as SMNVEV (reference sequence). V lost 4 bases, J lost 2 bases, and 7 bases stayed unmatched. The CDR3 covers 15 residues. In DNA form, the CDR3 reads TGTGCCAGCAGTTCACCAGACAGGGCGAACTATGGCTACACCTTC. The encoded protein is CASSSPDRANYGYTF.

V usage is TRBV3-1 (or the pseudogene TRBV3-2) and J usage is TRBJ1-5, with D possibly matching TRBD1 (5 bases). Trimming removed 2 bases at V and 7 bases at J, with 6 bases between. Germline CDR1 and CDR2: LGHDT and YNNKEL (reference sequence). The CDR3 loop spans 12 amino acids. CDR3 sequence (DNA): TGTGCCAGCAGCCAAACAGGCCAGCCCCAGCATTTT. Amino acid sequence: CASSQTGQPQHF.

The CDR3 loop reads CASSLATDSAYEQYF. Written as DNA, the CDR3 is TGCGCCAGCAGCCTAGCCACGGACAGTGCCTACGAGCAGTACTTC. The rearrangement joins TRBV4-1 to TRBJ2-7; weak D call: TRBD1 (6 bases). V was trimmed by 4 bases and J by 2 bases, leaving 15 bases between them. This CDR3 has 15 amino acids. The germline gives CDR1 MGHRA, CDR2 YSYEKL.

The CDR3: CATSRETGEQYF. For the CDR3, the DNA is TGTGCCACCAGCAGAGAGACAGGGGAGCAGTACTTC. V is TRBV15 and J is TRBJ2-7; 7 bases map to TRBD1. Looked up from germline, CDR1 is LNHNV and CDR2 is YYDKDF (reference sequence). V shed 0 bases and J 7 bases; nucleotides not matched to a gene: 0. The CDR3 is made up of 12 amino acids. Complete variable domain (other parts from reference TRBV15 and TRBJ2-7): DAMVIQNPRYQVTQFGKPVTLSCSQTLNHNVMYWYQQKSSQAPKLLFHYYDKDFNNEADTPDNFQSRRPNTSFCFLDIRSPGLGDTAMYLCATSRETGEQYFGPGTRLTVT.